The rows below give T cell receptor beta chains drawn from one sample of a study of T cell repertoires in aging, cancer and after chemotherapy. TCRdb re-called the multiplex PCR reads through MiXCR, storing one row per CDR3 protein. The repertoire includes several thousand distinct CDR3 sequences, about 53% of them detected once, and about 4% sits in the top ten. Source material: blood. The receptors originated from a human donor with a solid tumor. The CDR3 runs from the conserved cysteine through the conserved F or W. Fields, in order: J gene, V gene, clone size, D gene, CDR3 protein, CDR3 DNA. The D gene is left open where the match is weak. Size values are once, few and many counts, or a class for expanded clones, and some rows have none.

J gene: TRBJ1-5
V gene: TRBV7-2
clone size: .
D gene: .
CDR3 protein: CASSTRTDQPQHF
CDR3 DNA: TGTGCCAGCAGCACTCGGACGGATCAGCCCCAGCATTTT

J gene: TRBJ1-1
V gene: TRBV4-1
clone size: .
D gene: TRBD1
CDR3 protein: CASSQDQVGGLAQAFF
CDR3 DNA: TGCGCCAGCAGCCAAGATCAGGTAGGGGGCCTTGCGCAAGCTTTCTTT

J gene: TRBJ2-2
V gene: TRBV20-1
clone size: .
D gene: .
CDR3 protein: CSASPSDLYTGELFF
CDR3 DNA: TGCAGTGCTAGTCCCTCTGACCTTTACACCGGGGAGCTGTTTTTT

J gene: TRBJ1-1
V gene: TRBV29-1
clone size: .
D gene: TRBD1
CDR3 protein: CSARTGETEAFF
CDR3 DNA: TGCAGCGCCCGGACAGGAGAGACTGAAGCTTTCTTT

J gene: TRBJ1-2
V gene: TRBV7-2
clone size: .
D gene: .
CDR3 protein: CASSFLTGEHYGYTF
CDR3 DNA: TGTGCCAGCAGCTTCTTGACGGGGGAGCACTATGGCTACACCTTC

J gene: TRBJ2-7
V gene: TRBV20-1
clone size: few
D gene: .
CDR3 protein: CSAPASYLYEQYF
CDR3 DNA: TGCAGTGCTCCCGCCTCCTACCTCTACGAGCAGTACTTC

J gene: TRBJ2-3
V gene: TRBV6-1
clone size: few
D gene: TRBD1
CDR3 protein: CASRTGGGTDTQYF
CDR3 DNA: TGTGCCAGCAGGACAGGGGGAGGCACAGATACGCAGTATTTT

J gene: TRBJ2-1
V gene: TRBV6-2/TRBV6-3
clone size: .
D gene: TRBD2
CDR3 protein: CASSPTSGSWEQFF
CDR3 DNA: TGTGCCAGCAGTCCGACTAGCGGGAGTTGGGAGCAGTTCTTC

J gene: TRBJ1-1
V gene: TRBV30
clone size: .
D gene: .
CDR3 protein: CAWRGIGRGNTEAFF
CDR3 DNA: TGTGCCTGGAGAGGGATTGGCAGGGGAAACACTGAAGCTTTCTTT

J gene: TRBJ2-7
V gene: TRBV30
clone size: .
D gene: .
CDR3 protein: CAWNRGTSSYEQYF
CDR3 DNA: TGTGCCTGGAACCGCGGGACTTCTTCCTACGAGCAGTACTTC

J gene: TRBJ2-2
V gene: TRBV30
clone size: .
D gene: .
CDR3 protein: CAWNMGQRRGELFF
CDR3 DNA: TGTGCCTGGAACATGGGGCAGCGGAGGGGGGAGCTGTTTTTT

J gene: TRBJ1-1
V gene: TRBV28
clone size: .
D gene: .
CDR3 protein: CASSPSEGWAGKTFF
CDR3 DNA: TGTGCCAGCAGCCCCTCGGAGGGGTGGGCAGGGAAGACTTTCTTT

J gene: TRBJ2-7
V gene: TRBV18
clone size: .
D gene: .
CDR3 protein: CASSKESVSYEQYF
CDR3 DNA: TGTGCCAGCTCCAAAGAGTCAGTTTCGTACGAGCAGTACTTC

J gene: TRBJ2-1
V gene: TRBV19
clone size: .
D gene: .
CDR3 protein: CASSINAAPNEQFF
CDR3 DNA: TGTGCCAGTAGTATTAATGCCGCTCCCAATGAGCAGTTCTTC

J gene: TRBJ2-2
V gene: TRBV7-9
clone size: .
D gene: .
CDR3 protein: CASSLGDGPALTGELFF
CDR3 DNA: TGTGCCAGCAGCTTGGGGGATGGGCCTGCGCTGACCGGGGAGCTGTTTTTT

J gene: TRBJ1-3
V gene: TRBV7-9
clone size: .
D gene: .
CDR3 protein: CASVQGAGNTIYF
CDR3 DNA: TGTGCCAGCGTTCAGGGAGCTGGAAACACCATATATTTT

J gene: TRBJ1-1
V gene: TRBV7-9
clone size: few
D gene: .
CDR3 protein: CASSLEHEMNTEAFF
CDR3 DNA: TGTGCCAGCAGCTTAGAACACGAAATGAACACTGAAGCTTTCTTT

J gene: TRBJ1-1
V gene: TRBV20-1
clone size: .
D gene: .
CDR3 protein: CSATNREVNTEAFF
CDR3 DNA: TGCAGTGCGACAAACAGGGAAGTAAACACTGAAGCTTTCTTT

J gene: TRBJ1-1
V gene: TRBV20-1
clone size: .
D gene: .
CDR3 protein: CSARDPSGRTNTEAFF
CDR3 DNA: TGCAGTGCTAGAGATCCGTCAGGACGGACGAACACTGAAGCTTTCTTT

J gene: TRBJ2-7
V gene: TRBV11-2
clone size: once
D gene: TRBD1
CDR3 protein: CASSLDRGSYEQYF
CDR3 DNA: TGTGCCAGCAGCCTGGACAGGGGGTCCTACGAGCAGTACTTC

J gene: TRBJ2-7
V gene: TRBV30
clone size: few
D gene: .
CDR3 protein: CAWSVVLGYEQYF
CDR3 DNA: TGTGCCTGGAGTGTAGTTCTCGGCTACGAGCAGTACTTC

J gene: TRBJ2-7
V gene: TRBV28
clone size: .
D gene: .
CDR3 protein: CASTGGAYEQYF
CDR3 DNA: TGTGCCAGTACTGGAGGGGCCTACGAGCAGTACTTC

J gene: TRBJ2-1
V gene: TRBV11-2
clone size: once
D gene: .
CDR3 protein: CASSLGWQSDEQFF
CDR3 DNA: TGTGCCAGCAGCTTAGGGTGGCAGTCGGATGAGCAGTTCTTC

J gene: TRBJ2-7
V gene: TRBV18
clone size: few
D gene: .
CDR3 protein: CASSPLGLRDEQYF
CDR3 DNA: TGTGCCAGCTCACCACTAGGACTCCGGGACGAGCAGTACTTC

J gene: TRBJ2-7
V gene: TRBV5-4
clone size: .
D gene: TRBD2
CDR3 protein: CASSVPSGTSGTRTYEQYF
CDR3 DNA: TGTGCCAGCAGCGTACCATCCGGGACTAGCGGGACGAGGACCTACGAGCAGTACTTC

J gene: TRBJ1-1
V gene: TRBV12-3/TRBV12-4
clone size: once
D gene: .
CDR3 protein: CASSLDGTEAFF
CDR3 DNA: TGTGCCAGCAGCCTCGATGGCACTGAAGCTTTCTTT

J gene: TRBJ1-2
V gene: TRBV6-5
clone size: few
D gene: TRBD1
CDR3 protein: CASSTRDRAGYTF
CDR3 DNA: TGTGCCAGCAGTACACGGGACAGGGCTGGTTACACCTTC